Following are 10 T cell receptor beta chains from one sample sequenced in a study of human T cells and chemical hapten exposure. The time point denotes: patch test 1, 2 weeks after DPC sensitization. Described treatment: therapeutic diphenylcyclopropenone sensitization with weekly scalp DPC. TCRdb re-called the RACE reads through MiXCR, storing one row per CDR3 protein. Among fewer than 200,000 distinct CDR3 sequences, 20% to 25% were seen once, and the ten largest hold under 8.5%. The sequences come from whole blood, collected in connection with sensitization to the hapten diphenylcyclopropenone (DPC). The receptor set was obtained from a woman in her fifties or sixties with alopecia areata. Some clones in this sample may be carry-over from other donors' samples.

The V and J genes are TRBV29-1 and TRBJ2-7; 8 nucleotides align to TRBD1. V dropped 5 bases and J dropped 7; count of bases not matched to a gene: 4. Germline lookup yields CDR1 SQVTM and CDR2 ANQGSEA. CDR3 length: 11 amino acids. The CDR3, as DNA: TGCAGCGTTACTACAGGGGGAGAGCAGTACTTC. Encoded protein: CSVTTGGEQYF.

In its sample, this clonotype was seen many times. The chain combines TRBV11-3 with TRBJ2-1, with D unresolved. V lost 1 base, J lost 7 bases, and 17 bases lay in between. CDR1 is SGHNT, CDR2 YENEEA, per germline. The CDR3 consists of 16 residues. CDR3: CASSLGGPNGRNEQFF. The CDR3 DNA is TGTGCCAGCAGCTTAGGGGGTCCTAACGGGCGAAATGAGCAGTTCTTC.

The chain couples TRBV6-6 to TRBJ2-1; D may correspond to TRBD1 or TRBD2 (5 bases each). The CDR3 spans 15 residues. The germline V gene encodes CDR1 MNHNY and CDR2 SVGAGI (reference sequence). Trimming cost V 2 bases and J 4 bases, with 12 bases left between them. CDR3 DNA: TGTGCCAGCAGTTACGGGACGGCAGGATACAATGAGCAGTTCTTC. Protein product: CASSYGTAGYNEQFF.

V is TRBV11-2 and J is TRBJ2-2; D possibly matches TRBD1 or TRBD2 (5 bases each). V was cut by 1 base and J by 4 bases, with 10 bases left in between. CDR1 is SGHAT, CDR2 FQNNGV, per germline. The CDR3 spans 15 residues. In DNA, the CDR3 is TGTGCCAGCAGCTTAGTCGGGGCTGGCACCGGGGAGCTGTTTTTT. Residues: CASSLVGAGTGELFF. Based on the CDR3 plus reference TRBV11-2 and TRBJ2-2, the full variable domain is EAGVAQSPRYKIIEKRQSVAFWCNPISGHATLYWYQQILGQGPKLLIQFQNNGVVDDSQLPKDRFSAERLKGVDSTLKIQPAKLEDSAVYLCASSLVGAGTGELFFGEGSRLTVL.

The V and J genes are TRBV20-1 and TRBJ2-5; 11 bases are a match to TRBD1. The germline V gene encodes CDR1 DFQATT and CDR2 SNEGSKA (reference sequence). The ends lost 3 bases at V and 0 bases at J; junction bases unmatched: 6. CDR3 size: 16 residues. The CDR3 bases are TGCAGTGCTAGTGATGCGGGACAGGGGGACCAAGAGACCCAGTACTTC. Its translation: CSASDAGQGDQETQYF.

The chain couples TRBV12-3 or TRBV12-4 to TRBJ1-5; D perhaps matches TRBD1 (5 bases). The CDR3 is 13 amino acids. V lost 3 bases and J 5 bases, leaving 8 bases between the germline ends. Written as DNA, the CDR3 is TGTGCCAGCAGTTTCAGACAGTATCAGCCCCAGCATTTT. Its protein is CASSFRQYQPQHF.

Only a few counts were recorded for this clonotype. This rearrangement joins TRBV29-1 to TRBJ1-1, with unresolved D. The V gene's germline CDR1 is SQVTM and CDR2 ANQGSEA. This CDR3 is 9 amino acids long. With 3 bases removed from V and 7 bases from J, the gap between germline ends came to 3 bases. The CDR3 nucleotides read TGCAGCGTTGACATTGAAGCTTTCTTT. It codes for CSVDIEAFF. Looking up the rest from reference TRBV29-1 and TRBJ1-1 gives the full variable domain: SAVISQKPSRDICQRGTSLTIQCQVDSQVTMMFWYRQQPGQSLTLIATANQGSEATYESGFVIDKFPISRPNLTFSTLTVSNMSPEDSSIYLCSVDIEAFFGQGTRLTVV.

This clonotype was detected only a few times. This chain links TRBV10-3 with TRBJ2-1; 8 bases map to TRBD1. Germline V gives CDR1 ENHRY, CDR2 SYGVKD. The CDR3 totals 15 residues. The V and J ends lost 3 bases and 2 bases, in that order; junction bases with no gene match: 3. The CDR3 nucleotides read TGTGCCATCAGTGATTCGGACAGGGCCTACAATGAGCAGTTCTTC. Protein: CAISDSDRAYNEQFF.

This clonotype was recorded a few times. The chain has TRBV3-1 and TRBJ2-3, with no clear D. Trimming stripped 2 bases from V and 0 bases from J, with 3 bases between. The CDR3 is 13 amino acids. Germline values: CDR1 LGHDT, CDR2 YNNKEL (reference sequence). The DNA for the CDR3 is TGTGCCAGCAGCCAATATAGCACAGATACGCAGTATTTT. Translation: CASSQYSTDTQYF.

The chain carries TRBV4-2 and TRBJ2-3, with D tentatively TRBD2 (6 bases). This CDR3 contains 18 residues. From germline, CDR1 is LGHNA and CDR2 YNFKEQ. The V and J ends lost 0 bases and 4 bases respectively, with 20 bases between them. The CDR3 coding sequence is TGTGCCAGCAGCCAAGAAGGAGTTAGCGGACTGAGGGCAGATACGCAGTATTTT. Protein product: CASSQEGVSGLRADTQYF.